This T cell receptor beta chain is drawn from a study of shared T cell receptors in the human thymus. Libraries were prepared by immunoSEQ multiplex PCR; TCRdb keeps only in-frame clonotypes and omits some of them. The data hold 500,000 to 550,000 clones, with about 84% observed a single time. The CDR3 covers 14 residues. The V and J ends lost 6 bases and 3 bases respectively, with 14 bases between them. CDR1 is SNHLY and CDR2 is FYNNEI in the germline V gene. This sample was shared with a second study, whose subject was human thymus T cells. That report adds: Those donating were healthy Finnish infants in corrective surgery for congenital heart defects. The study used thymus tissue resected during corrective heart surgery. Apparent skewing of V and J gene usage characterized both thymic and blood repertoires. Related studies noted strongly shared thymic repertoires across unrelated people.

Sequenced input: thymocytes. The source is a boy younger than two with a congenital heart defect. The chain uses TRBV2 and TRBJ1-2; D possibly corresponds to TRBD1 (5 bases). CDR3 residues: CASRHPDTDYGYTF. CDR3 sequence (DNA): TGTGCCAGCAGGCACCCGGACACAGACTATGGCTACACCTTC.